The 17 T cell receptor beta chains listed next were all sequenced from one sample in a study of CD8+ T cells in alopecia areata. As the sequencing template, cDNA was produced by extracting RNA and reverse transcribing it. This table comes from immunoSEQ multiplex PCR, and its TCRdb copy is limited to in-frame clones, with some not included. The repertoire includes 210,000 or so clones, around 65% of them detected once, and 1.2% sits in the top ten. Stated treatment: oral pan-JAK inhibitor, 5-10 mg twice daily. The sample here was CD4+ T cells sorted from blood, taken between weeks 43 and 45, from a patient treated with tofacitinib. Source of these receptors: a human donor with alopecia areata.

This clone was recorded at least ten times. The rearrangement uses TRBV7-9 and TRBJ1-1, with no clear D. The CDR3 runs 11 residues. Germline-derived CDR1 and CDR2 are SEHNR and FQNEAQ (reference sequence). V gave up 3 bases and J gave up 14 bases, with 13 bases separating them. CDR3 region: CASSLKDEGFF. The DNA for the CDR3 is TGTGCCAGCAGCTTGAAGGATGAGGGATTCTTT.

This clone has a handful of counts. CDR3 sequence reads: CAWSTLQETQYF. The CDR3 bases are TGTGCCTGGAGTACACTTCAAGAGACCCAGTACTTC. The gene calls are TRBV30 and TRBJ2-5; D gene unclear. Trimming removed 2 bases at V and 2 bases at J, with 6 bases between. CDR1 and CDR2 from the germline V gene are GTSNPN and SVGIG (reference sequence). The CDR3 is 12 amino acids.

A word on this clone: This sample includes further DNA sequences coding for the same CDR3. CDR3 sequence: CASSLSGGRETQYF. CDR3 DNA sequence: TGTGCCAGCAGCTTAAGCGGGGGGCGGGAGACCCAGTACTTC. V gene TRBV7-2 combines with J gene TRBJ2-5; the match to TRBD2 covers 9 bases. Germline V gives CDR1 SGHTA, CDR2 FQGNSA. The CDR3 is made up of 14 amino acids. Unmatched junction bases numbered 3, after V lost 2 bases and J lost 5 bases.

This chain connects TRBV7-9 to TRBJ2-7; 8 nucleotides align to TRBD1. This CDR3 is built from 15 residues. Per germline, CDR1 SEHNR and CDR2 FQNEAQ (reference sequence). After removal of 5 bases from V and 2 bases from J, the junction contained 8 bases not matched to a gene. Here the CDR3 DNA reads TGTGCCAGCAGCGGCAGGACAGGGTTTCCCTACGAGCAGTACTTC. As protein: CASSGRTGFPYEQYF.

The rearrangement links TRBV14 to TRBJ2-5; the match to TRBD1 covers 9 bases. The CDR3 contains 14 residues. The V segment lost 4 bases and the J segment 5 bases; nucleotides outside the gene matches: 5. Per germline, CDR1 SGHDN and CDR2 FVKESK. The CDR3 region is CASSRTGDPETQYF. The DNA of the CDR3 is TGTGCCAGCAGCCGGACAGGGGATCCGGAGACCCAGTACTTC.

The V gene is TRBV14, the J gene TRBJ2-7; the D gene is possibly TRBD1 (5 bases). The CDR3 consists of 13 residues. CDR1 is SGHDN and CDR2 is FVKESK in the germline V gene. V lost 5 bases, J lost 3 bases, and 11 bases lay in between. CDR3 region: CASSGRQSYEQYF. Written as DNA, the CDR3 is TGTGCCAGCAGCGGACGACAGAGCTACGAGCAGTACTTC.

There are a few counts of this clone. The chain combines TRBV29-1 with TRBJ2-7, with 8 nucleotides matching TRBD1. Germline V lookup: CDR1 SQVTM, CDR2 ANQGSEA. The CDR3 sequence is 13 residues long. V lost 4 bases to trimming and J lost 4 bases; unmatched junction nucleotides: 6. The CDR3 reads CSVGGQARYEQYF. CDR3 DNA sequence: TGCAGCGTTGGGGGACAGGCTAGATACGAGCAGTACTTC.

This clone was detected only a few times. The chain couples TRBV7-9 to TRBJ2-7, with TRBD2 matching 7 bases. CDR1 and CDR2 from the germline V gene are SEHNR and FQNEAQ (reference sequence). The CDR3 covers 18 residues. V lost 4 bases and J lost 2; bases outside the gene matches: 17. CDR3 nucleotides: TGTGCCAGCAGCTATATCCTCGCGGTAGCGGGCCTAGCCTACGAGCAGTACTTC. Translating it yields CASSYILAVAGLAYEQYF.

This chain joins TRBV30 and TRBJ1-1; no clear D. Germline CDR1 reads GTSNPN; CDR2 reads SVGIG (reference sequence). V was clipped by 2 bases and J by 6 bases, with 16 bases between them. CDR3 size: 14 residues. The DNA for the CDR3 is TGTGCCTGGAGTCCACGACTGGGGATGGCTGAAGCTTTCTTT. Protein sequence: CAWSPRLGMAEAFF.

This clone was recorded once. The V and J genes are TRBV7-3 and TRBJ1-1, with TRBD1 identical over 9 bases. CDR1 and CDR2 from the germline V gene are SGHTA and FQGTGA. This CDR3 is built from 15 residues. Unmatched junction bases numbered 1, after V lost 1 base and J lost 1 base. Here the CDR3 reads CASSLRGQGNTEAFF. The CDR3 region has the DNA TGTGCCAGCAGCTTAAGGGGACAGGGGAACACTGAAGCTTTCTTT.

The V and J genes are TRBV30 and TRBJ1-1; possibly TRBD1 for D (6 bases). CDR1 is GTSNPN and CDR2 is SVGIG in the germline V gene (reference sequence). This CDR3 has 14 amino acids. V was cut by 7 bases and J by 7 bases, with 22 bases left in between. The CDR3 coding sequence is TGTGCCTCCATCCGCCTAAAACAGGGCTTTGAAGCTTTCTTT. Protein sequence: CASIRLKQGFEAFF.

This chain uses TRBV11-2 with TRBJ2-3, with D perhaps TRBD1 (6 bases). The CDR3 is made up of 16 amino acids. Deletions cut 2 bases from V and 1 base from J, with 13 bases between. The germline CDR1 and CDR2 sequences are SGHAT and FQNNGV. The CDR3 DNA reads TGTGCCAGCAGCTTAACACAGGGTTTGGGCACAGATACGCAGTATTTT. The encoded protein is CASSLTQGLGTDTQYF.

The chain combines TRBV30 with TRBJ1-1; no clear D. Between the trimmed V and J ends, which lost 1 base and 3 bases, there was a span of 12 bases. The CDR3 runs to 14 residues. CDR1 is GTSNPN and CDR2 is SVGIG in the germline V gene (reference sequence). The CDR3: CAWSASRWDTEAFF. CDR3 DNA sequence: TGTGCCTGGAGTGCCTCTCGGTGGGACACTGAAGCTTTCTTT. Drawing the rest from reference TRBV30 and TRBJ1-1, the complete variable domain is SQTIHQWPATLVQPVGSPLSLECTVEGTSNPNLYWYRQAAGRGLQLLFYSVGIGQISSEVPQNLSASRPQDRQFILSSKKLLLSDSGFYLCAWSASRWDTEAFFGQGTRLTVV.

The chain employs TRBV27 and TRBJ1-3, with a tentative D call TRBD1 (5 bases). Deletions cut 5 bases from V and 3 bases from J, with 11 bases between. The CDR3 length is 14 residues. From germline, CDR1 is MNHEY and CDR2 SMNVEV (reference sequence). The CDR3 reads CASSGGVGGNTIYF. DNA of the CDR3: TGTGCCAGCAGTGGGGGAGTAGGTGGAAACACCATATATTTT.

The chain joins TRBV29-1 to TRBJ2-7, with 7 bases aligning to TRBD2. The germline V gene encodes CDR1 SQVTM and CDR2 ANQGSEA. The CDR3 is 11 residues long. The junction had 0 bases not matched to a gene; V was cut back by 1 base and J by 6 bases. The CDR3 is CSVEGGGEQYF. The CDR3 nucleotides read TGCAGCGTTGAAGGGGGGGGCGAGCAGTACTTC.

The J gene is TRBJ1-5, the V gene TRBV25-1; D remains ambiguous. Trimming removed 6 bases from V and 5 bases from J, with 8 bases in between. This CDR3 contains 12 residues. Germline CDR1 reads MGHDK; CDR2 reads SYGVNS. The CDR3 loop is CASRVGDQPQHF. CDR3 bases: TGTGCCAGCAGGGTAGGCGATCAGCCCCAGCATTTT. The entire variable domain, with the rest obtained from reference TRBV25-1 and TRBJ1-5, is as follows: EADIYQTPRYLVIGTGKKITLECSQTMGHDKMYWYQQDPGMELHLIHYSYGVNSTEKGDLSSESTVSRIRTEHFPLTLESARPSHTSQYLCASRVGDQPQHFGDGTRLSIL.

There are many counts of this clone. CDR3 in amino acids: CASLGTRSYEQYF. Here the CDR3 DNA reads TGTGCCAGCCTCGGGACACGGTCCTACGAGCAGTACTTC. The V call is TRBV10-3, the J call TRBJ2-7; a possible D gene is TRBD1 (6 bases). The CDR3 is made up of 13 amino acids. CDR1 and CDR2 from the germline V gene are ENHRY and SYGVKD. Trimming left V 10 bases short and J 1 base short, with 14 bases between.